The clone carrying this TCR beta chain turned up a few times. This entry is derived from a study of identical twins. From the 5' RACE reads, TCRdb called clonotypes with MiXCR, one entry per CDR3 protein. The data show about 520,000 distinct CDR3 sequences, with around 20% seen just once and around 1% held by the top ten. Per germline, CDR1 SGHRS and CDR2 YFSETQ. V gave up 4 bases and J gave up 6 bases; unmatched junction bases: 5. The CDR3 extends over 13 amino acids. Separately, the same data were catalogued under a study of T cells expressing NK-cell markers. From that report: It is unclear if expanded NKG2C-expressing clones target HCMV antigens.

The chain links TRBV5-1 to TRBJ2-7, with TRBD1 identical over 9 bases. The sample was CD4+ T cells sorted from blood. The sequence came from a woman between 18 and 30 years old in good health. Here the CDR3 DNA reads TGCGCCAGCAGCGGAGGACAGGGGAGCGAGCAGTACTTC. Its protein product is CASSGGQGSEQYF.